The 12 T cell receptor beta chains reported below all come from one sample, sequenced in a study of T cell clonality in common variable immunodeficiency. Some clones are missing from TCRdb's copy, which holds only in-frame ones; the method was immunoSEQ multiplex PCR. This table holds under 45,000 clones with no singletons; the top ten claim around 1.4%. Sequencing used peripheral blood mononuclear cells. These receptors originate from a person aged 18 to 69 in good health.

This clone was picked up many times. Sequencing ends 3 residues short of the CDR3 end; the germline J gene provides the rest. The chain links TRBV14 to TRBJ2-1; 11 nucleotides align to TRBD2. CDR3 length: 15 amino acids. J was trimmed by 5 bases and V by 4 bases; bases with no gene match: 4. Germline assignment: CDR1 SGHDN and CDR2 FVKESK. This CDR3 reads CASSPGTSGNNEQFF. The CDR3 bases that were read are TGTGCCAGCAGCCCCGGGACTAGCGGAAACAATGAG.

This clone appeared many times. The read ends 3 residues early relative to the CDR3; the germline J gene fills the gap. The V and J genes are TRBV20-1 and TRBJ2-4, with TRBD2 matching 14 bases. The CDR3 is 17 residues long. The germline gives CDR1 DFQATT, CDR2 SNEGSKA (reference sequence). Trimming cost V 6 bases and J 0 bases; bases outside gene matches: 7. Partial CDR3 DNA: TGCAGTGCACGACTAGCGGGAGGGTTTATAGCCAAAAACATT. It yields the protein CSARLAGGFIAKNI. The whole CDR3 sequence reads CSARLAGGFIAKNIQYF.

This clone was counted at least ten times. The read ends 3 residues before the CDR3 terminus; that terminus is restored from the germline J gene. The chain joins TRBV20-1 to TRBJ2-5, with 10 bases identical to TRBD1. V trimming: 5 bases; J trimming: 0 bases; junction bases outside the gene matches: 6. Germline-derived CDR1 and CDR2 are DFQATT and SNEGSKA (reference sequence). The CDR3 is made up of 15 amino acids. The chain's CDR3 is CSASPGQGHQETQYF. The CDR3 DNA, read in part, is TGCAGTGCTTCCCCGGGACAGGGGCACCAAGAGACC.

This clone was recorded at least ten times. Here the CDR3 reads CASVVSGQKNSPLHF. The CDR3 bases that were read are TGTGCCAGCGTTGTGTCGGGACAGAAAAATTCACCC. The rearrangement joins TRBV6-2 or TRBV6-3 to TRBJ1-6, with 7 bases aligning to TRBD1. The read falls 3 residues short of the CDR3 end, and the missing part is taken from the germline J gene. This CDR3 has 15 residues. Trimming cost V 8 bases and J 7 bases; bases outside gene matches: 11. Per the germline V gene, CDR1 is MNHEY and CDR2 is SVGEGT.

This clone was counted a few times. CDR3 DNA (partial): TGTGCCAGTACAGCGGTAAACGAAGAGACC. It yields the protein CASTAVNEET. The full-length CDR3 reads as CASTAVNEETQYF. The chain recombines TRBV19 with TRBJ2-5; D may be TRBD2 (5 bases). The CDR3 end lies 3 residues beyond the end of the read and is filled in from the germline J gene. CDR1 is LNHDA and CDR2 is SQIVND in the germline V gene (reference sequence). V was trimmed by 7 bases and J by 3 bases, leaving 12 bases between them. The CDR3 sequence is 13 residues long.

This clone was counted many times. The read ends 3 residues early relative to the CDR3; the germline J gene fills the gap. This chain uses TRBV5-4 with TRBJ1-2, with D unclear. Germline V CDR1 and CDR2: SGHNT, YYREEE (reference sequence). V was clipped by 3 bases and J by 4 bases, with 13 bases between them. This CDR3 contains 14 residues. This CDR3 is CASSSNVKGYGYTF. The CDR3 bases that were read are TGTGCCAGCAGCTCGAACGTAAAAGGCTATGGC.

Ten or more counts support this clone. The read ends 3 residues early relative to the CDR3; the germline J gene fills the gap. V and J are TRBV2 and TRBJ2-7, with 7 bases that match TRBD1. There are 14 residues in the CDR3. The germline V gene has CDR1 SNHLY and CDR2 FYNNEI. V trimming: 8 bases; J trimming: 0 bases; junction bases outside the gene matches: 7. CDR3: CASLGGQASYEQYF. The CDR3 bases that were read are TGTGCCAGCCTTGGCGGACAGGCCTCCTACGAG.

This clone was seen only a few times. The likely explanation is a read error, given a far larger clone one base away. The read terminates 3 residues ahead of where the CDR3 ends, so the germline J gene completes it. The chain has TRBV2 and TRBJ2-6, with D uncertain. Germline CDR1 is SNHLY and CDR2 is FYNNEI. The CDR3 sequence is 14 residues long. Trimming took 3 bases from V and 0 from J, leaving 3 bases between them. The DNA read from the CDR3 is TGTGCCAGCAGTGACGGCTCTGGGGCCAACGTC. Protein: CASSDGSGANV. The full CDR3 protein reads CASSDGSGANVLTF.

This clone showed up many times. The read ends 3 residues before the CDR3 terminus; that terminus is restored from the germline J gene. This chain uses TRBV13 with TRBJ2-3; 8 bases align to TRBD2. Germline V lookup: CDR1 PRHDT, CDR2 FYEKMQ (reference sequence). The J segment lost 3 bases and the V segment lost 5 bases, leaving 7 bases of the junction unmatched. CDR3 length: 15 amino acids. CDR3 amino acids: CASSISGRATDTQYF. CDR3 DNA, as far as it was read: TGTGCCAGCAGCATCAGCGGGAGAGCGACAGATACG. Supplemented by reference TRBV13 and TRBJ2-3, the full variable domain reads AAGVIQSPRHLIKEKRETATLKCYPIPRHDTVYWYQQGPGQDPQFLISFYEKMQSDKGSIPDRFSAQQFSDYHSELNMSSLELGDSALYFCASSISGRATDTQYFGPGTRLTVL.

The table lists this clone with many counts. The CDR3 goes on 3 residues after the read ends, and that part is filled in from the germline J gene. This sequence joins TRBV30 and TRBJ1-6; maybe TRBD1 (5 bases). The CDR3 extends over 15 amino acids. Trimming left V 2 bases short and J 9 bases short, with 17 bases between. CDR1 and CDR2 (germline): GTSNPN, SVGIG (reference sequence). The DNA read from the CDR3 is TGTGCCTGGAGTTTGACTGGAGGCGGGGGTTCACCC. This codes for CAWSLTGGGGSP. The whole CDR3 sequence reads CAWSLTGGGGSPLHF. Together with reference TRBV30 and TRBJ1-6, the CDR3 gives the full variable domain: SQTIHQWPATLVQPVGSPLSLECTVEGTSNPNLYWYRQAAGRGLQLLFYSVGIGQISSEVPQNLSASRPQDRQFILSSKKLLLSDSGFYLCAWSLTGGGGSPLHFGNGTRLTVT.

This clone was picked up many times. The CDR3 end falls 3 residues outside the read, so it is completed with the germline J gene. J is TRBJ1-5 and V is TRBV6-2 or TRBV6-3; 7 bases line up with TRBD1. Losses at the gene ends were 6 bases for V and 0 bases for J; bases not matched to a gene: 2. The CDR3 length is 14 residues. Germline V gives CDR1 MNHEY, CDR2 SVGEGT. The CDR3 reads CASRGQISNQPQHF. The sequenced CDR3 bases are TGTGCCAGCAGGGGACAGATTAGCAATCAGCCC.

This clone appeared a few times. The read ends 3 residues early relative to the CDR3; the germline J gene fills the gap. The rearrangement uses TRBV19 and TRBJ2-2, with 8 bases identical to TRBD2. Germline V CDR1 and CDR2: LNHDA, SQIVND (reference sequence). The CDR3 totals 16 residues. V gave up 5 bases and J gave up 5 bases; unmatched junction bases: 10. The CDR3: CASSFPAGAGTGELFF. The sequenced CDR3 bases are TGTGCCAGTAGTTTTCCAGCGGGAGCTGGAACCGGGGAG. The complete variable domain, with remaining parts taken from reference TRBV19 and TRBJ2-2, reads DGGITQSPKYLFRKEGQNVTLSCEQNLNHDAMYWYRQDPGQGLRLIYYSQIVNDFQKGDIAEGYSVSREKKESFPLTVTSAQKNPTAFYLCASSFPAGAGTGELFFGEGSRLTVL.